Below are 19 T cell receptor beta chains sequenced from a single sample in a study of kidney transplant recipient with SARS-CoV-2 infection. MiXCR, run by TCRdb on the reads, gives a single entry per CDR3 protein. The sample includes approximately 250,000 distinct CDR3 sequences, about 28% seen only once; the top ten take 7% to 8%. Sequencing used a blood sample, obtained at baseline and around day 120 from a kidney transplant recipient. Receptors originate from a male patient between 25 and 39 years old who had COVID-19 and was a kidney transplant recipient. These T cells may partly come from the graft donor.

Note on this clonotype: One base away lies a much larger clone, so this may be a sequencing read error. The chain carries TRBV4-2 and TRBJ1-3, with D possibly matching TRBD1 (5 bases). The CDR3 contains 19 residues. With 2 bases removed from V and 0 bases from J, the gap between germline ends came to 20 bases. CDR1 and CDR2 (germline): LGHNA, YNFKEQ. The CDR3 sequence is CASSQRPPQGLSSGNTIYF. CDR3 nucleotides: TGTGCCAGCAGCCAAAGGCCACCGCAGGGATTGAGCTCTGGAAACACCATATATTTT.

This clonotype has a count of ten or more. J is TRBJ2-2 and V is TRBV5-6; D gene unclear. The V end was cut by 6 bases, the J end by 2 bases, with 14 bases between. The CDR3 loop spans 15 amino acids. CDR1 and CDR2 (germline): SGHDT, YYEEEE. Written as DNA, the CDR3 is TGTGCCAGCATCACTTGGGGTGGAAACACCGGGGAGCTGTTTTTT. Encoded protein: CASITWGGNTGELFF.

A word on this clonotype: Possible read error: a much larger clone is one base away. The chain employs TRBV11-2 and TRBJ1-2; D is unclear. Looked up from germline, CDR1 is SGHAT and CDR2 is FQNNGV. This CDR3 is 17 amino acids long. CDR3 coding DNA: TGTGCCAGCAGCCACCCCACAACAAGCAGAAAGACCTATGGCCACACCTTC. This translates into CASSHPTTSRKTYGHTF.

This clonotype was counted ten times or more. The chain combines TRBV5-6 with TRBJ2-2; 7 bases agree with TRBD2. V trimming: 0 bases; J trimming: 5 bases; junction bases outside the gene matches: 1. Germline CDR1 SGHDT, CDR2 YYEEEE. This CDR3 has 14 residues. CDR3 loop: CASSLVSGTGELFF. As DNA, the CDR3 is TGTGCCAGCAGCTTGGTTAGCGGGACCGGGGAGCTGTTTTTT.

The CDR3 is CSARGQGSAGELFF. CDR3 sequence (DNA): TGCAGTGCTAGAGGCCAAGGGAGCGCCGGGGAGCTGTTTTTT. The rearrangement joins TRBV20-1 to TRBJ2-2; possibly TRBD2 for D (5 bases). The CDR3 totals 14 residues. The V end lost 1 base, the J end lost 6 bases, and 12 bases lay between the germline ends. Germline assignment: CDR1 DFQATT and CDR2 SNEGSKA (reference sequence).

Notes on this clonotype: A much larger clone lies a single base off, so this may be a read error. The V gene is TRBV20-1, the J gene TRBJ2-2, with a weak D call TRBD2 (5 bases). This CDR3 region has 16 residues. Germline V gene data show CDR1 as DFQATT and CDR2 as SNEGSKA (reference sequence). CDR3 amino acids: CSARDFTGTPSGELLF. Here the CDR3 DNA reads TGCAGTGCTAGAGACTTTACCGGAACCCCATCCGGGGAGCTGCTTTTT.

In the case of this clonotype: It may be a read error: a sequence one base away is much more abundant. The CDR3 DNA sequence: TGTGCCAGCAGAGTGACTAGCGGAGCCTACGGGCAGTACTTC. Its translation: CASRVTSGAYGQYF. The genes are TRBV7-2 and TRBJ2-7, with 9 bases fitting TRBD2. The CDR3 extends over 14 amino acids. Germline CDR1 reads SGHTA; CDR2 reads FQGNSA.

Comment on this clonotype: One base away lies a much larger clone, so this may be a sequencing read error. The CDR3 reads CASRQRENIQYF. Here the CDR3 DNA reads TGTGCCAGCAGGCAAAGAGAAAACATTCAGTACTTC. The chain employs TRBV3-2 and TRBJ2-4. TRBV3-2 is a recognized pseudogene. The CDR3 is made up of 12 amino acids.

This clonotype was seen a few times. The chain couples TRBV4-1 to TRBJ2-7; D perhaps matches TRBD1 (6 bases). Germline V gene lookup returns CDR1 MGHRA and CDR2 YSYEKL. Trimming removed 4 bases at V and 2 bases at J, with 12 bases between. The CDR3 spans 14 residues. DNA of the CDR3: TGCGCCAGCAGCCCTCCGGGACAAACCTACGAGCAGTACTTC. Translated, it gives CASSPPGQTYEQYF.

On this clonotype: Possible read error: a much larger clone is one base away. The V call is TRBV3-1, the J call TRBJ2-5; D remains unclear. CDR1 and CDR2 (germline): LGHDT, YNNKEL (reference sequence). This CDR3 is built from 17 residues. The CDR3 loop is CANSLKSPISFSETQYF. The CDR3 DNA is TGTGCCAACAGCTTGAAGAGTCCCATTTCTTTCTCTGAGACCCAGTACTTC.

Of note for this clonotype: A much more abundant neighbour one base away suggests this may be a read error. The genes are TRBV6-6 and TRBJ1-1; no clear D gene. Germline V gene data show CDR1 as MNHNY and CDR2 as SVGAGI (reference sequence). This CDR3 region has 14 residues. In DNA form, the CDR3 reads TGTGCCAGCAGTTACGGTAGTGGTACGGCTGAAGCTCTCTTT. This codes for CASSYGSGTAEALF.

At least ten counts were recorded for this clonotype. J is TRBJ1-3 and V is TRBV5-5, with 7 positions matching TRBD1. V gave up 5 bases and J gave up 0 bases; unmatched junction bases: 8. The CDR3 contains 16 residues. Germline CDR1 and CDR2: SGHKS and YYEKEE (reference sequence). This CDR3 is CASSLFDRVSGNTIYF. For the CDR3, the DNA is TGTGCCAGCAGTTTATTTGACAGGGTCTCTGGAAACACCATATATTTT.

The rearrangement joins TRBV21-1 to TRBJ2-7; the table gives TRBD1 as D, unverified against the DNA. TRBV21-1 is deemed a pseudogene. CDR3 size: 14 residues. The CDR3 coding sequence is TGTGCCACCGGTGGGGTAGGGGCACCCCACGAGCAGTACTTC. It specifies CATGGVGAPHEQYF.

This clonotype was seen repeatedly, ten times or more. The V gene is TRBV3-1, the J gene TRBJ2-7; TRBD1 aligns across 10 bases. This CDR3 has 16 residues. The germline V gene encodes CDR1 LGHDT and CDR2 YNNKEL (reference sequence). V trimming: 5 bases; J trimming: 5 bases; junction bases outside the gene matches: 12. Written as DNA, the CDR3 is TGTGCCAGCAGCTTACCGACAGGGGGCGTTGCGGACGAGCAGTACTTC. Protein: CASSLPTGGVADEQYF.

This clonotype was detected ten times or more. The rearrangement links TRBV20-1 to TRBJ1-2, with a tentative D call TRBD1 (5 bases). The germline V and J ends were trimmed by 5 bases and 7 bases, with 17 bases remaining between them. Germline lookup yields CDR1 DFQATT and CDR2 SNEGSKA (reference sequence). The CDR3 covers 13 residues. The CDR3 bases are TGCAGTGCTCCCCAAGTGAGGGGCGGTGGCTACACCTTC. It yields the protein CSAPQVRGGGYTF.

This clonotype appeared many times. This chain connects TRBV7-2 to TRBJ1-1; perhaps TRBD1 as D (5 bases). The V gene's germline CDR1 is SGHTA and CDR2 FQGNSA. The CDR3 runs 10 residues. V lost 5 bases, J lost 10 bases, and 8 bases lay in between. CDR3 DNA sequence: TGTGCCAGCAGCCGAAGGGGAGCTTTCTTT. This encodes CASSRRGAFF.

The sample holds a few counts of this clonotype. This chain links TRBV5-3 with TRBJ1-2; D remains ambiguous. TRBV5-3 is sorted into the ORF group, with uncertain function. Trimming pared 6 bases from V and 4 bases from J, leaving 22 bases between. The CDR3 loop spans 16 amino acids. CDR3 in DNA: TGTGCCAGAATCGACACAGTGGTGAGAAAGACCTATGGCTACACCTTC. It encodes CARIDTVVRKTYGYTF.

Concerning this clonotype: This sequence may be a read error, since a much larger clone differs from it by one base. V gene TRBV5-5 combines with J gene TRBJ1-2, with unresolved D. V lost 7 bases and J lost 4, with 23 bases in between. There are 16 residues in the CDR3. The germline gives CDR1 SGHKS, CDR2 YYEKEE (reference sequence). The CDR3 nucleotides read TGTGCCAGCGCTCATCATGTCTCGCGAAAGACCTATGGCTACACCTTC. Its translation: CASAHHVSRKTYGYTF.

About this clonotype itself: This may be a read error, as it is one base from a much larger clone. The chain joins TRBV6-5 to TRBJ1-2; D is ambiguous. Germline CDR1 and CDR2: MNHEY and SVGAGI. The CDR3 loop spans 17 amino acids. The germline V and J ends were trimmed by 5 bases and 4 bases, with 23 bases remaining between them. The CDR3 region is CASSGRTSMRKTYGYTF. The CDR3 DNA reads as TGTGCCAGCAGTGGTAGAACCTCTATGCGAAAGACCTATGGCTACACCTTC.